These 21 T cell receptor beta chains came from one sample sequenced in a study of CD8 T cells in Susac syndrome. A quantity of 0.5 to 1 ug RNA underwent reverse transcription using random hexamers. In TCRdb, the immunoSEQ multiplex PCR reads were re-called with MiXCR into one record per CDR3 protein. This table holds about 150,000 distinct CDR3 sequences, over 95% found once. Sequenced input: CD8+ T cells from PBMCs. The receptor set was obtained from a human donor with multiple sclerosis.

The gene calls are TRBV6-6 and TRBJ2-6; D remains unclear. V was pared by 0 bases and J by 12 bases, with 3 bases between. Germline V gene data show CDR1 as MNHNY and CDR2 as SVGAGI (reference sequence). This CDR3 is 11 amino acids long. The CDR3 region is CASSYSSVLTF. As DNA, the CDR3 is TGTGCCAGCAGTTACTCGAGCGTCCTGACTTTC.

V is TRBV29-1 and J is TRBJ1-4; tentative D call: TRBD1 (5 bases). Deletions cut 4 bases from V and 7 bases from J, with 16 bases between. The CDR3 consists of 14 residues. Looked up from germline, CDR1 is SQVTM and CDR2 is ANQGSEA. The DNA of the CDR3 is TGCAGCGTTGTCCTCTCGGGCCAGGGTGAAAAACTGTTTTTT. This codes for CSVVLSGQGEKLFF.

The V and J genes are TRBV7-9 and TRBJ2-1, with 10 nucleotides matching TRBD1. This CDR3 comprises 15 residues. V lost 4 bases to trimming and J lost 7 bases; unmatched junction nucleotides: 7. The germline CDR1 and CDR2 sequences are SEHNR and FQNEAQ (reference sequence). The CDR3 reads CASSSRQGARNEQFF. In DNA, the CDR3 is TGTGCCAGCAGCTCCCGACAGGGGGCAAGGAATGAGCAGTTCTTC.

This chain links TRBV3-1 with TRBJ1-5, with a weak D call TRBD1 (6 bases). Trimming took 2 bases from V and 1 from J, leaving 9 bases between them. CDR3 length: 15 amino acids. Germline V gene sequence: CDR1 LGHDT, CDR2 YNNKEL (reference sequence). CDR3 DNA sequence: TGTGCCAGCAGCCAATACAGGGCCAGCAATCAGCCCCAGCATTTT. Its protein product is CASSQYRASNQPQHF.

V is TRBV14 and J is TRBJ2-5; 7 nucleotides agree with TRBD2. Germline values: CDR1 SGHDN, CDR2 FVKESK. The CDR3 has 14 amino acids. V was pared by 1 base and J by 5 bases, with 4 bases of the junction left unmatched. In DNA, the CDR3 is TGTGCCAGCAGCCAAGTCCTGGGAGGGGAGACCCAGTACTTC. It encodes CASSQVLGGETQYF.

This clonotype has only one observation. The gene calls are TRBV20-1 and TRBJ1-2; maybe TRBD1 (5 bases). CDR3 size: 14 residues. Germline CDR1 and CDR2: DFQATT and SNEGSKA (reference sequence). Trimming pared 0 bases from V and 2 bases from J, leaving 10 bases between. CDR3 DNA sequence: TGCAGTGCTAGAGAGGGGGGGATGAACTATGGCTACACCTTC. Residues: CSAREGGMNYGYTF.

The chain is built from TRBV7-9 and TRBJ2-7; D may match TRBD1 or TRBD2 (5 bases each). The CDR3 loop spans 14 amino acids. CDR1 and CDR2 (germline): SEHNR, FQNEAQ (reference sequence). V shed 3 bases and J shed 3 bases, with 12 bases lying between them. The DNA of the CDR3 is TGTGCCAGCAGCTTGGGACGCGGAAACTACGAGCAGTACTTC. This encodes CASSLGRGNYEQYF.

The V call is TRBV12-3 or TRBV12-4, the J call TRBJ2-3, with TRBD2 identical over 8 bases. The CDR3 is 14 residues long. Trimming removed 0 bases from V and 6 bases from J; junction bases left unmatched: 2. The CDR3: CASSLAGTRDTQYF. DNA of the CDR3: TGTGCCAGCAGTTTAGCTGGGACTAGGGATACGCAGTATTTT.

The CDR3 coding sequence is TGTGCCTGGAGCGGACTAGCGGGGAGAAATGAGCAGTTCTTC. Translated: CAWSGLAGRNEQFF. The chain couples TRBV30 to TRBJ2-1; TRBD2 matches at 12 bases. Germline-derived CDR1 and CDR2 are GTSNPN and SVGIG (reference sequence). The CDR3 totals 14 residues. The J segment lost 7 bases and the V segment lost 3 bases, leaving 4 bases of the junction unmatched. The full variable domain, in which reference TRBV30 and TRBJ2-1 provide the parts outside the CDR3, is SQTIHQWPATLVQPVGSPLSLECTVEGTSNPNLYWYRQAAGRGLQLLFYSVGIGQISSEVPQNLSASRPQDRQFILSSKKLLLSDSGFYLCAWSGLAGRNEQFFGPGTRLTVL.

The chain recombines TRBV18 with TRBJ1-2; 10 nucleotides align to TRBD1. Germline CDR1 KGHSH, CDR2 LQKENI. The V and J ends lost 0 bases and 6 bases, in that order; junction bases with no gene match: 10. This CDR3 has 17 amino acids. The CDR3 loop reads CASSPPPGDRGRDGYTF. In nucleotides, the CDR3 is TGTGCCAGCTCACCACCGCCCGGGGACAGGGGTCGAGATGGCTACACCTTC.

This chain connects TRBV20-1 to TRBJ1-2; a weak D match, TRBD1 (6 bases). CDR1 DFQATT and CDR2 SNEGSKA come from the germline V gene (reference sequence). The CDR3 runs to 14 residues. V dropped 0 bases and J dropped 1 base, with 9 bases sitting between them. The CDR3 DNA reads as TGCAGTGCTAGAGAGTACAGGGATAACTATGGCTACACCTTC. It translates to CSAREYRDNYGYTF.

The rearrangement joins TRBV3-1 to TRBJ1-2; D is perhaps TRBD1 (5 bases). This CDR3 has 17 residues. V gave up 2 bases and J gave up 8 bases, with 24 bases separating them. Germline CDR1 LGHDT, CDR2 YNNKEL (reference sequence). DNA of the CDR3: TGTGCCAGCAGCCAAAGTGGCCAGGGTATTCTCTCTATCGGCTACACCTTC. Residues: CASSQSGQGILSIGYTF. The full variable domain, in which reference TRBV3-1 and TRBJ1-2 provide the parts outside the CDR3, is DTAVSQTPKYLVTQMGNDKSIKCEQNLGHDTMYWYKQDSKKFLKIMFSYNNKELIINETVPNRFSPKSPDKAHLNLHINSLELGDSAVYFCASSQSGQGILSIGYTFGSGTRLTVV.

The V gene is TRBV27, the J gene TRBJ2-5; 10 nucleotides agree with TRBD2. The CDR3 is made up of 17 amino acids. V shed 0 bases, J shed 3 bases, and the junction held 7 bases outside the gene matches. Germline CDR1 reads MNHEY; CDR2 reads SMNVEV (reference sequence). The CDR3 DNA sequence: TGTGCCAGCAGTTTATCTAGCGGGGGGCCCTCAAAAGAGACCCAGTACTTC. Its protein product is CASSLSSGGPSKETQYF.

CDR3 nucleotide sequence: TGTGCCATCGGGGATTCCCCTGAAGCTTTCTTT. It yields the protein CAIGDSPEAFF. The chain joins TRBV10-3 to TRBJ1-1; no clear D. The germline V and J ends were trimmed by 8 bases and 6 bases, with 10 bases remaining between them. The germline V gene encodes CDR1 ENHRY and CDR2 SYGVKD. This CDR3 comprises 11 residues.

The chain carries TRBV5-1 and TRBJ2-1, with a possible D match to TRBD2 (5 bases). The V and J ends lost 3 bases and 8 bases respectively, with 15 bases between them. This CDR3 region has 14 residues. Germline CDR1 is SGHRS and CDR2 is YFSETQ. The CDR3 DNA follows: TGCGCCAGCAGCTCGAATTACCTCGGGGATGAGCAGTTCTTC. Encoded protein: CASSSNYLGDEQFF.

The rearrangement links TRBV12-3 or TRBV12-4 to TRBJ2-5; unclear D gene. This CDR3 comprises 14 residues. Trimming shortened V by 2 bases and J by 0 bases, and 7 bases separated the two germline ends. The CDR3 coding sequence is TGTGCCAGCAGTTTATACACAAACCAAGAGACCCAGTACTTC. Translating gives CASSLYTNQETQYF.

The chain recombines TRBV29-1 with TRBJ1-1; 7 bases are a match to TRBD1. The CDR3 covers 14 residues. J lost 5 bases, V lost 8 bases, and 14 bases had no gene match. Germline CDR1 SQVTM, CDR2 ANQGSEA. The CDR3 DNA follows: TGCAGCACACAAAAAGGGGGCCAGGGGACTGAAGCTTTCTTT. Its protein is CSTQKGGQGTEAFF.

The rearrangement joins TRBV15 to TRBJ2-1; D may be TRBD2 (5 bases). The V gene lost 0 bases and the J gene lost 5 bases, with 11 bases spanning the gap. CDR1 is LNHNV, CDR2 YYDKDF, per germline (reference sequence). This CDR3 region has 15 residues. The CDR3 region has the DNA TGTGCCACCAGCAGAGATCGGACTGCACACAATGAGCAGTTCTTC. This translates into CATSRDRTAHNEQFF.

Details on this clonotype: One end of the junction does not line up with germline, which may come from a read error. V gene TRBV29-1 combines with J gene TRBJ2-5, with 7 bases aligning to TRBD1. CDR1 and CDR2 (germline): SQVTM, ANQGSEA. The CDR3 contains 9 residues. CDR3 nucleotide sequence: TGCAGCGTCCAGCAGGGGGTGGACTTC. As protein: CSVQQGVDF.

This chain joins TRBV29-1 and TRBJ1-1; 8 bases agree with TRBD1. The CDR3 length is 16 residues. The J segment lost 3 bases and the V segment lost 4 bases, leaving 13 bases of the junction unmatched. Germline CDR1 and CDR2: SQVTM and ANQGSEA. This chain's CDR3 is CSVVPRTTGADTEAFF. CDR3 sequence (DNA): TGCAGCGTTGTCCCCCGAACGACAGGGGCGGACACTGAAGCTTTCTTT.

V is TRBV29-1 and J is TRBJ2-3, with 8 bases that match TRBD2. The germline V gene has CDR1 SQVTM and CDR2 ANQGSEA. After removal of 6 bases from V and 4 bases from J, the junction contained 12 bases not matched to a gene. There are 15 residues in the CDR3. The CDR3 coding sequence is TGCAGCGTGAGAAAGCGGGGGAATGGTGCAGATACGCAGTATTTT. Translating gives CSVRKRGNGADTQYF.